This T cell receptor (beta chain) comes out of a study of Graves' ophthalmopathy and Graves' hyperthyroidism. General study results and limits: Ophthalmopathy progression predictions by the model showed around 72% specificity and about 70% sensitivity.

TCR beta CDR3 amplification used RNA transcripts. Second-round multiplex PCR came after a first-round RT-PCR that employed HTBI primers. TCRdb reprocessed the multiplex PCR reads with MiXCR, giving one entry per CDR3 protein. The table has around 1,000,000 distinct CDR3 sequences, roughly two fifths seen once. This CDR3 contains 14 residues. Trimming took off 4 bases at V and 6 bases at J, with 17 bases between the two ends. Germline values: CDR1 SGHDT, CDR2 YYEEEE. A few counts support this clonotype. Its antigen remains unidentified. This clonotype originated in an adult man with Graves' hyperthyroidism. The rearrangement joins TRBV5-6 to TRBJ2-7; D perhaps matches TRBD1 (5 bases). The sample was peripheral blood or thyroid tissue (not recorded which). The CDR3 DNA reads TGTGCCAGCAGCCCCGGCAGGGTTTGGTTCGAGCAGTACTTC. It encodes CASSPGRVWFEQYF.